This TCR beta chain emerged from a study of OX40 agonist ivuxolimab in advanced cancers. At the level of the study: The dose of intravenous ivuxolimab that patients received every 2 weeks ranged from 0.01 to 10 mg/kg. Checkpoint inhibitors had been given previously to under 50% of patients. General study results and limits: Both CD4+ and CD8+ T cell populations in blood had undergone clonal expansion by week 6 at 0.1 to 3.0 mg/kg.

As for this clone: Its antigen is not known.

Assay used: immunoSEQ multiplex PCR; TCRdb lists only in-frame clones, some missing. The sample contains 70,000 or so clones, approximately 91% of which appear only once. V was trimmed by 0 bases and J by 4 bases, leaving 6 bases between them. The CDR3 length is 13 residues. The germline V gene encodes CDR1 SGHNT and CDR2 YENEEA. Here the sequenced sample was CD4+ or CD8+ T cells sorted from blood, taken in a trial of the OX40 agonist ivuxolimab. This chain connects TRBV11-3 to TRBJ1-1; D is unresolved. This clonotype originated in an adult with an advanced solid tumor such as melanoma, head and neck, liver or kidney cancer. The CDR3 region is CASSLESVTEAFF. CDR3 bases: TGTGCCAGCAGCTTAGAATCAGTCACTGAAGCTTTCTTT.